This T cell receptor beta chain is drawn from a study of regulatory T cells in long-lasting Graves disease. The CDR3 has 17 residues. From germline, CDR1 is DFQATT and CDR2 SNEGSKA (reference sequence). Time point here: newly diagnosed GD, antithyroid drugs for less than 3 months. RNA from PBMCs was the source of the TCR library. Graves' disease diagnoses followed American Thyroid Association guidelines. Comments on this clonotype: Its antigen is unknown. This could be a read error, since a much larger clone is one nucleotide away.

Findings and limits, study-wide: TCR diversity was lower in persistent Graves' patients (versus newly diagnosed ones).

Library construction for TCR beta used iRepertoire HTBI primers and Arm-PCR of CDR3 regions. TCRdb itself ran the multiplex PCR reads through MiXCR, one entry per CDR3 protein. This repertoire shows 200,000 to 300,000 distinct CDR3 sequences, 20% found once; its top ten account for over 11%. This specimen consisted of peripheral blood mononuclear cells (PBMCs), obtained at new diagnosis, from a patient treated with antithyroid drugs. The source of this sequence is a female donor with Graves disease. The chain has TRBV20-1 and TRBJ2-1; D uncertain. The assigned J gene may be wrong: the sequence end matches TRBJ2-5 better. Here the CDR3 reads CSARDIDERTIQETQYF. The CDR3 DNA sequence: TGCAGTGCTAGAGATATTGATGAGAGAACCATCCAAGAGACCCAGTACTTC.